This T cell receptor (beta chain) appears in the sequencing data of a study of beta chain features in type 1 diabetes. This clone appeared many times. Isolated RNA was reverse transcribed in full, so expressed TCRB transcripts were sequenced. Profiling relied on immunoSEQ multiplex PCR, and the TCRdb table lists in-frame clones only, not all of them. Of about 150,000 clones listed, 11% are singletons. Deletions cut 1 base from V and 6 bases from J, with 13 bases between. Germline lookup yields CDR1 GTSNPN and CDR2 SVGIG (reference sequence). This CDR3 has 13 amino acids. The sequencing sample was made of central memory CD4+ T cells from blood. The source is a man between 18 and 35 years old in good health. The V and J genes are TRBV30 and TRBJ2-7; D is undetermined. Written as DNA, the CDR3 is TGTGCCTGGAGTGGGGGTCTTCTCCGCGAGCAGTACTTC. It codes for CAWSGGLLREQYF.